This TCR beta chain was captured by sequencing in a study of human T cells and chemical hapten exposure. MiXCR was run by TCRdb on the RACE reads, yielding one entry per CDR3 protein. Of about 360,000 distinct CDR3 sequences in the sample, approximately 6.3% were seen once. Time point denoted: patch test 1, 2 weeks after DPC sensitization. Described treatment: therapeutic diphenylcyclopropenone sensitization with weekly scalp DPC. This clonotype appeared many times. Sequences were derived from whole blood, sampled in connection with sensitization to the hapten diphenylcyclopropenone (DPC). The sequence came from a woman in her late teens or twenties with alopecia areata. Some clones in this sample may be carry-over from other donors' samples.

CDR3 in DNA: TGTGCCAGCAGCTCTCAGGAGTTATGGGGAAACATTCAGTACTTC. It codes for CASSSQELWGNIQYF. The chain is built from TRBV12-3 or TRBV12-4 and TRBJ2-4, with D uncertain. V was shortened by 6 bases and J by 6 bases, with 18 bases between the two germline ends. This CDR3 has 15 amino acids.